Sequencing of this T cell receptor (beta chain) was carried out in a study of blood T cell repertoires in COVID-19. This CDR3 has 14 amino acids. The V segment lost 3 bases and the J segment 7 bases; nucleotides outside the gene matches: 8. Per the germline V gene, CDR1 is SEHNR and CDR2 is FQNEAQ (reference sequence). Produced via immunoSEQ multiplex PCR; TCRdb's table is partial and in-frame only. The sample carries 98,000 or so clones, 70% to 85% recorded once. This clone was seen a handful of times. This chain connects TRBV7-9 to TRBJ1-2, with 7 bases lining up with TRBD1. The source of this sequence is a woman between 40 and 50 years old with acute or convalescent COVID-19. Sequenced material: peripheral blood. This chain's CDR3 is CASSLEGTVLGYTF. CDR3 in DNA: TGTGCCAGCAGCTTGGAAGGGACAGTTCTTGGCTACACCTTC.